This entry is about one TCR beta chain. These data are taken from a study of blood T cell repertoires in COVID-19. Profiled with immunoSEQ multiplex PCR; TCRdb holds only in-frame clones, not every one. The sample lists around 310,000 clones, around nine tenths seen once, with roughly a tenth in the top ten. Germline V lookup: CDR1 SGHTA, CDR2 FQGNSA. Trimming took 3 bases from V and 5 from J, leaving 12 bases between them. The CDR3 is made up of 14 amino acids. The receptor was derived from a woman aged 30 to 39 who had recovered from COVID-19. The sample comprised PBMCs or T cells enriched from blood (not recorded which). The rearrangement links TRBV7-2 to TRBJ2-3; the D gene is possibly TRBD2 (5 bases). This chain's CDR3 is CASSLRASGDTQYF. The CDR3 coding sequence is TGTGCCAGCAGCTTGAGGGCTAGTGGAGATACGCAGTATTTT.